The 20 T cell receptor beta chains below all came from one sample that was sequenced in a study of blood T cell repertoires in COVID-19. Here immunoSEQ multiplex PCR was the method, and the copy in TCRdb shows in-frame clones only, minus some. The repertoire holds some 460,000 clones, with roughly 91% as singletons. The sequenced sample consisted of peripheral blood. These receptors came from a woman in her twenties or thirties with acute or convalescent COVID-19.

This clone is a singleton in its sample. The same CDR3 arises from other DNA sequences in this sample as well. The chain is built from TRBV7-3 and TRBJ2-3, with 8 bases lining up with TRBD2. The junction had 6 bases not matched to a gene; V was cut back by 5 bases and J by 2 bases. Looked up from germline, CDR1 is SGHTA and CDR2 is FQGTGA. This CDR3 comprises 15 residues. CDR3 sequence (DNA): TGTGCCAGCAGCCCCTCGGGGGGGAACACAGATACGCAGTATTTT. This translates into CASSPSGGNTDTQYF.

The V and J genes are TRBV30 and TRBJ2-2; TRBD2 matches 7 bases. CDR3 length equals 14 residues. Germline V gene lookup returns CDR1 GTSNPN and CDR2 SVGIG (reference sequence). V lost 0 bases, J lost 7 bases, and 5 bases stayed unmatched. CDR3 nucleotides: TGTGCCTGGAGTGTACGCGCGGGGGACGGGGAGCTGTTTTTT. This gives the protein CAWSVRAGDGELFF.

V usage is TRBV3-1 (or the pseudogene TRBV3-2) and J usage is TRBJ2-1, with D perhaps TRBD2 (5 bases). The ends were cut back, 4 bases at V and 4 bases at J, with 14 bases in the middle. The CDR3 contains 15 residues. From germline, CDR1 is LGHDT and CDR2 YNNKEL (reference sequence). This chain's CDR3 is CASSLGMQVYNEQFF. CDR3 bases: TGTGCCAGCAGCCTCGGGATGCAGGTATACAATGAGCAGTTCTTC.

A note on this clone: The junction differs from germline at one of its ends, possibly a read error. The chain links TRBV2 to TRBJ1-1, with D tentatively TRBD1 (6 bases). This CDR3 comprises 15 residues. Germline-derived CDR1 and CDR2 are SNHLY and FYNNEI. CDR3 sequence reads: CASREDSGGAGEAFF. For the CDR3, the DNA is TGTGCCAGCAGGGAAGACTCGGGGGGGGCAGGTGAAGCTTTCTTT. The variable domain in full, completed from reference TRBV2 and TRBJ1-1, reads EPEVTQTPSHQVTQMGQEVILRCVPISNHLYFYWYRQILGQKVEFLVSFYNNEISEKSEIFDDQFSVERPDGSNFTLKIRSTKLEDSAMYFCASREDSGGAGEAFFGQGTRLTVV.

This rearrangement joins TRBV28 to TRBJ2-5, with a possible D match to TRBD2 (6 bases). Germline CDR1 is MDHEN and CDR2 is SYDVKM. This CDR3 region has 16 residues. With 2 bases removed from V and 3 bases from J, the gap between germline ends came to 16 bases. Here the CDR3 DNA reads TGTGCCAGCAGTTTAGGTGGGGGACTTCTTGAAGAGACCCAGTACTTC. Amino acids: CASSLGGGLLEETQYF. Using reference TRBV28 and TRBJ2-5 for the parts outside the CDR3, the full variable domain is DVKVTQSSRYLVKRTGEKVFLECVQDMDHENMFWYRQDPGLGLRLIYFSYDVKMKEKGDIPEGYSVSREKKERFSLILESASTNQTSMYLCASSLGGGLLEETQYFGPGTRLLVL.

V gene TRBV7-8 combines with J gene TRBJ2-3, with D tentatively TRBD2 (6 bases). This CDR3 spans 18 amino acids. Trimming stripped 3 bases from V and 4 bases from J, with 23 bases between. The germline CDR1 and CDR2 sequences are SGHVS and FQNEAQ. CDR3 DNA: TGTGCCAGCAGCTTCTGGACGGAGGGGCCCGTAGGTGCAGATACGCAGTATTTT. Amino acid sequence: CASSFWTEGPVGADTQYF.

The chain employs TRBV2 and TRBJ2-1, with a possible D match to TRBD2 (6 bases). Trimming stripped 8 bases from V and 3 bases from J, with 11 bases between. From germline, CDR1 is SNHLY and CDR2 FYNNEI. The CDR3 consists of 13 residues. CDR3 coding DNA: TGTGCCAGCGTACGGGAGCACTACAATGAGCAGTTCTTC. This sequence encodes CASVREHYNEQFF.

The chain recombines TRBV24-1 with TRBJ1-5, with a possible D match to TRBD1 (5 bases). Trimming took 4 bases from V and 1 from J, leaving 10 bases between them. The germline gives CDR1 KGHDR, CDR2 SFDVKD. CDR3 size: 15 residues. The CDR3 coding sequence is TGTGCCACCAGTGAGGGGGGTTTGAGCAATCAGCCCCAGCATTTT. It codes for CATSEGGLSNQPQHF.

This chain links TRBV9 with TRBJ2-7, with D unclear. The length of the CDR3 is 15 residues. CDR1 and CDR2 from the germline V gene are SGDLS and YYNGEE. V lost 0 bases to trimming and J lost 1 base, with 11 bases between them. The CDR3 DNA is TGTGCCAGCAGCGTAGGAGGATATAAGTCCTACGAGCAGTACTTC. Residues: CASSVGGYKSYEQYF.

The gene calls are TRBV19 and TRBJ1-5, with D tentatively TRBD1 (5 bases). CDR3 length equals 15 residues. CDR1 LNHDA and CDR2 SQIVND come from the germline V gene (reference sequence). V was trimmed by 4 bases and J by 0 bases, leaving 10 bases between them. DNA of the CDR3: TGTGCCAGTAGTACCACAGGAAATAGCAATCAGCCCCAGCATTTT. This sequence encodes CASSTTGNSNQPQHF.

Only a few counts were recorded for this clone. The chain links TRBV28 to TRBJ2-1, with 9 positions matching TRBD1. The germline V gene encodes CDR1 MDHEN and CDR2 SYDVKM. The CDR3 is 16 residues long. Trimming cost V 5 bases and J 3 bases; bases outside gene matches: 8. CDR3 nucleotides: TGTGCCAGCAGTGGCATTACAGGGGGCTTCTACAATGAGCAGTTCTTC. Protein product: CASSGITGGFYNEQFF.

V is TRBV4-1 and J is TRBJ1-2; D unclear. The CDR3 sequence is 14 residues long. Trimming removed 3 bases at V and 5 bases at J, with 13 bases between. CDR1 MGHRA and CDR2 YSYEKL come from the germline V gene. The CDR3 sequence is CASSQASGAYGYTF. The CDR3 coding sequence is TGCGCCAGCAGCCAGGCTTCTGGAGCATATGGCTACACCTTC.

The V call is TRBV27, the J call TRBJ1-1, with D possibly being TRBD1 (6 bases). Between the trimmed V and J ends, which lost 7 bases and 4 bases, there was a span of 25 bases. This CDR3 comprises 17 residues. Germline assignment: CDR1 MNHEY and CDR2 SMNVEV (reference sequence). CDR3 nucleotide sequence: TGTGCCAGCATTGGTAATCAAGTCGGGGGGCGGGTCACTGAAGCTTTCTTT. This encodes CASIGNQVGGRVTEAFF.

The chain combines TRBV5-1 with TRBJ2-3; TRBD1 matches at 10 bases. The germline V gene has CDR1 SGHRS and CDR2 YFSETQ. The CDR3 length is 15 residues. The V segment lost 7 bases and the J segment 0 bases; nucleotides outside the gene matches: 5. CDR3 sequence (DNA): TGCGCCAGCCACCAGGGACAGGGGAGCACAGATACGCAGTATTTT. Protein sequence: CASHQGQGSTDTQYF.

This clone was counted once. This chain uses TRBV7-3 with TRBJ2-3, with 7 bases matching TRBD1. Trimming took 5 bases from V and 2 from J; bases not matched to a gene: 13. The CDR3 spans 17 residues. Germline loops: CDR1 SGHTA, CDR2 FQGTGA. This CDR3 is CASSPTPTGWDTDTQYF. DNA for the CDR3: TGTGCCAGCAGCCCCACACCGACAGGGTGGGACACAGATACGCAGTATTTT.

The chain is built from TRBV10-1 and TRBJ2-3, with D possibly being TRBD2 (5 bases). Trimming took 0 bases from V and 1 from J, leaving 8 bases between them. This CDR3 is 15 amino acids long. In germline, CDR1 is WNHNN, CDR2 SYGVQD (reference sequence). The CDR3 sequence is CASSESSGGTDTQYF. DNA of the CDR3: TGCGCCAGCAGTGAGTCGTCCGGGGGCACAGATACGCAGTATTTT.

The V gene is TRBV2, the J gene TRBJ2-5, with D unclear. The CDR3 contains 14 residues. Germline CDR1 SNHLY, CDR2 FYNNEI. Deletions cut 6 bases from V and 2 bases from J, with 13 bases between. CDR3 sequence reads: CASRKSETQETQYF. CDR3 DNA: TGTGCCAGCAGGAAGTCAGAGACACAAGAGACCCAGTACTTC.

The chain links TRBV15 to TRBJ1-6; no definite D call. CDR3 length: 13 amino acids. Germline-derived CDR1 and CDR2 are LNHNV and YYDKDF (reference sequence). The ends were cut back, 8 bases at V and 3 bases at J, with 8 bases in the middle. The CDR3 sequence: CATEGVYNSPLHF. The CDR3 DNA follows: TGTGCCACCGAGGGAGTCTATAATTCACCCCTCCACTTT.

This chain uses TRBV6-1 with TRBJ1-5; TRBD1 agrees at 9 bases. With V trimmed by 2 bases and J by 7 bases, 9 bases remained unmatched. The germline CDR1 and CDR2 sequences are MNHNS and SASEGT. The CDR3 length is 16 residues. CDR3 DNA: TGTGCCAGCAGTGAATGGGACAGGGTATTGGTACAGCCCCAGCATTTT. Translation gives CASSEWDRVLVQPQHF.

This clone has more than one count but fewer than ten. The rearrangement links TRBV4-1 to TRBJ1-1, with D possibly being TRBD1 (6 bases). The V end lost 4 bases, the J end lost 9 bases, and 18 bases lay between the germline ends. Germline CDR1 and CDR2: MGHRA and YSYEKL. The CDR3 sequence is 14 residues long. This CDR3 reads CASSRVHREGKAFF. CDR3 nucleotide sequence: TGCGCCAGCAGCCGCGTACACAGGGAGGGAAAAGCTTTCTTT.